Below, 21 T cell receptor beta chains from the same sample are listed, as sequenced in a study of blood T cell repertoires in COVID-19. TCRdb's copy holds only in-frame clones and misses some; the assay was immunoSEQ multiplex PCR. The sample lists roughly 260,000 clones, about 87% occurring once. Sequencing was carried out using peripheral blood. The receptor set was obtained from a woman between 45 and 65 years old with acute or convalescent COVID-19.

In the case of this clone: Other DNA sequences from this sample encode an identical CDR3 as well. J is TRBJ1-1 and V is TRBV5-1; 8 bases agree with TRBD1. This CDR3 spans 14 amino acids. V lost 3 bases, J lost 2 bases, and 3 bases stayed unmatched. The germline gives CDR1 SGHRS, CDR2 YFSETQ. The DNA of the CDR3 is TGCGCCAGCAGCTCGGGACAGGCAAACACTGAAGCTTTCTTT. This translates into CASSSGQANTEAFF.

J is TRBJ2-7 and V is TRBV18, with unresolved D. The germline V gene has CDR1 KGHSH and CDR2 LQKENI. The CDR3 spans 14 residues. V lost 3 bases and J 1 base, leaving 10 bases between the germline ends. The CDR3 reads CASSPPGDSYEQYF. The CDR3 DNA reads as TGTGCCAGCTCACCTCCCGGAGATTCCTACGAGCAGTACTTC.

This clone has more than one count but fewer than ten. The rearrangement links TRBV2 to TRBJ2-2; 8 bases fit TRBD1. CDR1 and CDR2 from the germline V gene are SNHLY and FYNNEI. CDR3 length: 14 residues. The CDR3 bases are TGTGCAGTAAAGGACAGGGCAGGAACCGGGGAGCTGTTTTTT. Translation gives CAVKDRAGTGELFF. Drawing the rest from reference TRBV2 and TRBJ2-2, the complete variable domain is EPEVTQTPSHQVTQMGQEVILRCVPISNHLYFYWYRQILGQKVEFLVSFYNNEISEKSEIFDDQFSVERPDGSNFTLKIRSTKLEDSAMYFCAVKDRAGTGELFFGEGSRLTVL.

The chain uses TRBV12-2 and TRBJ1-3; the DNA was not compared with TRBD1, the D call given in the table. TRBV12-2 is designated a pseudogene. The CDR3 consists of 19 residues. The CDR3 loop reads CASRLVVRINLYSGNTIYF. The CDR3 nucleotides read TGTGCAAGTCGCTTAGTTGTCAGGATTAACCTCTACTCTGGAAACACCATATATTTT.

This clone was detected ten times or more. The rearrangement uses TRBV27 and TRBJ2-2; TRBD1 matches at 11 bases. This CDR3 is 14 amino acids long. CDR1 and CDR2 (germline): MNHEY, SMNVEV (reference sequence). V gave up 6 bases and J gave up 7 bases; unmatched junction bases: 4. The CDR3 region has the DNA TGTGCCAGCAGCCGGACAGGGGGCAGCGGGGAGCTGTTTTTT. Encoded protein: CASSRTGGSGELFF.

V and J are TRBV12-5 and TRBJ1-2; 9 bases map to TRBD1. CDR1 and CDR2 from the germline V gene are LGHNT and FRNRAP. CDR3 length equals 16 residues. With 4 bases clipped from V and 4 bases from J, the junction kept 10 bases outside the gene matches. In nucleotides, the CDR3 is TGTGCTAGTGGTTCGGCGGGACAGGGAGTACTCTATGGCTACACCTTC. Its translation: CASGSAGQGVLYGYTF.

The J gene is TRBJ2-7, the V gene TRBV28, with a tentative D call TRBD1 (6 bases). The CDR3 runs to 13 residues. Trimming pared 4 bases from V and 3 bases from J, leaving 10 bases between. Per germline, CDR1 MDHEN and CDR2 SYDVKM. The CDR3, as DNA: TGTGCCAGCAGTTCCGGGACAATCTACGAGCAGTACTTC. This encodes CASSSGTIYEQYF.

The J gene is TRBJ2-1, the V gene TRBV27; a possible D gene is TRBD2 (5 bases). Trimming pared 6 bases from V and 7 bases from J, leaving 13 bases between. CDR1 is MNHEY and CDR2 is SMNVEV in the germline V gene (reference sequence). This CDR3 has 13 amino acids. The CDR3 protein is CASRSPGENEQFF. In DNA form, the CDR3 reads TGTGCCAGCAGATCCCCCGGGGAGAATGAGCAGTTCTTC.

The chain recombines TRBV9 with TRBJ1-4; D is uncertain. Trimming took off 1 base at V and 5 bases at J, with 6 bases between the two ends. The CDR3 extends over 13 amino acids. The germline V gene encodes CDR1 SGDLS and CDR2 YYNGEE. The chain's CDR3 is CASSVSGNEKLFF. As DNA, the CDR3 is TGTGCCAGCAGCGTATCCGGGAATGAAAAACTGTTTTTT.

The chain combines TRBV6-1 with TRBJ2-1, with 8 bases that match TRBD2. Germline CDR1 and CDR2: MNHNS and SASEGT. The trim removed 3 bases at V and 2 bases at J, leaving 3 bases unmatched. This CDR3 comprises 15 residues. The CDR3: CASSDQTSAYNEQFF. In DNA, the CDR3 is TGTGCCAGCAGTGACCAGACTAGCGCCTACAATGAGCAGTTCTTC.

The rearrangement uses TRBV27 and TRBJ1-2; the match to TRBD1 covers 9 bases. V gave up 0 bases and J gave up 0 bases; unmatched junction bases: 2. The CDR3 has 16 amino acids. Germline V gene data show CDR1 as MNHEY and CDR2 as SMNVEV (reference sequence). CDR3 bases: TGTGCCAGCAGTTTATCCCGGGACAGGGCTAACTATGGCTACACCTTC. Its translation is CASSLSRDRANYGYTF.

The genes are TRBV20-1 and TRBJ2-1; D possibly corresponds to TRBD2 (5 bases). The V end lost 6 bases, the J end lost 6 bases, and 9 bases lay between the germline ends. Germline loops: CDR1 DFQATT, CDR2 SNEGSKA (reference sequence). The CDR3 has 11 amino acids. This chain's CDR3 is CSAHTSNEQFF. The CDR3 DNA reads as TGCAGTGCCCATACTAGCAATGAGCAGTTCTTC.

The J gene is TRBJ2-5, the V gene TRBV27; 7 bases fit TRBD1. CDR1 is MNHEY and CDR2 is SMNVEV in the germline V gene (reference sequence). Trimming cost V 9 bases and J 1 base; bases outside gene matches: 8. The CDR3 has 14 residues. The chain's CDR3 is CASSPDRAQETQYF. CDR3 in DNA: TGTGCCAGTTCTCCTGACAGGGCCCAAGAGACCCAGTACTTC.

The chain combines TRBV27 with TRBJ1-1; D ambiguous. Looked up from germline, CDR1 is MNHEY and CDR2 is SMNVEV (reference sequence). The CDR3 is 13 residues long. V shed 7 bases and J shed 2 bases, with 11 bases lying between them. CDR3 DNA sequence: TGTGCCAGCAAGAGACATCCCAACACTGAAGCTTTCTTT. As protein: CASKRHPNTEAFF.

The chain combines TRBV4-2 with TRBJ1-1; 8 positions agree with TRBD1. Germline trimming cut 3 bases from V and 6 bases from J; bases unmatched to any gene: 6. The germline CDR1 and CDR2 sequences are LGHNA and YNFKEQ. This CDR3 is 14 amino acids long. The CDR3: CASSQGQVLPEAFF. The DNA of the CDR3 is TGTGCCAGCAGCCAGGGACAGGTACTCCCTGAAGCTTTCTTT.

This clone was recorded only once. The chain is built from TRBV30 and TRBJ1-1; 7 nucleotides align to TRBD1. V was pared by 4 bases and J by 4 bases, with 3 bases of the junction left unmatched. This CDR3 has 12 residues. From germline, CDR1 is GTSNPN and CDR2 SVGIG (reference sequence). The CDR3 here is CAWTTGVTEAFF. CDR3 sequence (DNA): TGTGCCTGGACAACAGGGGTCACTGAAGCTTTCTTT.

This clone was counted a few times. The genes are TRBV10-3 and TRBJ1-6; 8 nucleotides match TRBD1. Looked up from germline, CDR1 is ENHRY and CDR2 is SYGVKD. The CDR3 loop spans 14 amino acids. Losses at the gene ends were 2 bases for V and 7 bases for J; bases not matched to a gene: 1. This CDR3 reads CAISERQGNSPLHF. The CDR3, as DNA: TGTGCCATCAGTGAGAGACAGGGGAATTCACCCCTCCACTTT.

The chain employs TRBV5-8 and TRBJ2-5; possibly TRBD1 for D (5 bases). CDR1 and CDR2 (germline): SGHTS, YDEGEE. V lost 4 bases to trimming and J lost 2 bases, with 9 bases between them. The CDR3 spans 13 residues. CDR3 sequence: CASSPTGQETQYF. The CDR3 nucleotides read TGTGCCAGCAGCCCCACAGGACAAGAGACCCAGTACTTC.

CDR3 DNA sequence: TGTGCCAGCACCGACACAGGGAGATCTAATCAGCCCCAGCATTTT. This translates into CASTDTGRSNQPQHF. The rearrangement uses TRBV28 and TRBJ1-5, with a tentative D call TRBD1 (6 bases). Germline V gene sequence: CDR1 MDHEN, CDR2 SYDVKM. This CDR3 spans 15 amino acids. Trimming shortened V by 7 bases and J by 4 bases, and 17 bases separated the two germline ends.

DNA for the CDR3: TGTGCCAGCAGCCCGGGACTCTCGTGGGATACGCAGTATTTT. Protein: CASSPGLSWDTQYF. The chain uses TRBV7-3 and TRBJ2-3, with a tentative D call TRBD2 (6 bases). CDR1 is SGHTA, CDR2 FQGTGA, per germline. Between the trimmed V and J ends, which lost 5 bases and 6 bases, there was a span of 15 bases. The CDR3 totals 14 residues.

The chain recombines TRBV15 with TRBJ2-1; D is possibly TRBD2 (7 bases). The CDR3 is 19 residues long. V was trimmed by 5 bases and J by 8 bases, leaving 31 bases between them. Germline CDR1 and CDR2: LNHNV and YYDKDF (reference sequence). The CDR3 spells CATSGVSGGADRRVHEQFF. Written as DNA, the CDR3 is TGTGCCACCAGCGGGGTTTCGGGGGGCGCCGATCGGAGGGTCCATGAGCAGTTCTTC.